Included here is one T cell receptor beta chain sequence, with context. Its target is unknown. The immunoSEQ assay was version 4, run in survey mode. Clones were read by immunoSEQ multiplex PCR, and TCRdb kept only the in-frame ones, dropping some. Altogether approximately 46,000 clones are present, approximately 90% being singletons, with the ten largest covering around 3.4%. Anti-CD3/anti-CD28 beads served as a nonspecific positive control stimulus. Responding CD4+ T cells were sorted by upregulation of both CD40 ligand and CD69. The data stem from a study of persistence of HIV-infected CD4 T cells. The CDR3 consists of 15 residues. Germline loops: CDR1 ENHRY, CDR2 SYGVKD. The ends were cut back, 2 bases at V and 1 base at J, with 11 bases in the middle. Study-level findings and limits: Antigen-responding cells were enriched for degenerate expanded CDR3beta sequences.

The sequence was obtained from an adult woman with HIV who was CMV-seropositive. The rearrangement uses TRBV10-3 and TRBJ1-1, with D possibly matching TRBD1 (6 bases). Sequencing used CD4+ T cells sorted from PBMCs after approximately 19-hour stimulation, obtained from a patient who received antiretroviral therapy. DNA for the CDR3: TGTGCCATCAGTGAGGTCGAACAGGGGAACACTGAAGCTTTCTTT. This encodes CAISEVEQGNTEAFF.